These 17 T cell receptor beta chains were sequenced from one sample in a study of blood T cell repertoires in COVID-19 (dated by TCRdb to the early 2020s). Library construction relied on the immunoSEQ multiplex PCR assay. This is the immuneACCESS table as TCRdb keeps it, with only in-frame sequences that have V and J called. A part of the clones is gone; compared with another copy, unresolved V genes explain less than half, and the rest is unexplained. The sample data list fewer than 75,000 clones, and around 87% of these were observed just once. Jointly, the top ten make up around 7.9% of the sample. Sequenced material: peripheral blood. The source is a man aged 45-65 years with active COVID-19.

The CDR3 spells CASSLPIASQETQYF. The CDR3 region has the DNA TGTGCCAGCAGTCTACCCATAGCGTCCCAAGAGACCCAGTACTTC. The V and J genes are TRBV28 and TRBJ2-5; weak D call: TRBD2 (5 bases). This CDR3 spans 15 amino acids. The germline V gene encodes CDR1 MDHEN and CDR2 SYDVKM. Trimming cost V 5 bases and J 1 base, with 14 bases left between them. Full variable domain (rest looked up from reference TRBV28 and TRBJ2-5): DVKVTQSSRYLVKRTGEKVFLECVQDMDHENMFWYRQDPGLGLRLIYFSYDVKMKEKGDIPEGYSVSREKKERFSLILESASTNQTSMYLCASSLPIASQETQYFGPGTRLLVL.

This sequence joins TRBV30 and TRBJ1-3; TRBD1 matches 7 bases. The CDR3 length is 17 residues. V was pared by 0 bases and J by 0 bases, with 8 bases of the junction left unmatched. Germline V gene lookup returns CDR1 GTSNPN and CDR2 SVGIG (reference sequence). CDR3 in amino acids: CAWSVGGGPLSGNTIYF. The CDR3 DNA reads as TGTGCCTGGAGTGTAGGAGGGGGCCCTCTCTCTGGAAACACCATATATTTT.

This rearrangement joins TRBV5-1 to TRBJ2-3; 8 bases are shared with TRBD1. Per germline, CDR1 SGHRS and CDR2 YFSETQ. V gave up 0 bases and J gave up 5 bases; unmatched junction bases: 8. This CDR3 spans 16 amino acids. The CDR3 DNA reads TGCGCCAGCAGCTTGGGGACAGGGTTTTTAGAAGATACGCAGTATTTT. It codes for CASSLGTGFLEDTQYF.

This clone was observed a single time. The same CDR3 can be traced to other DNA sequences in this sample. The genes are TRBV5-1 and TRBJ2-3; 10 positions agree with TRBD2. The CDR3 has 15 residues. Germline V lookup: CDR1 SGHRS, CDR2 YFSETQ. The junction had 5 bases not matched to a gene; V was cut back by 3 bases and J by 4 bases. The CDR3 protein is CASSSLAGVADTQYF. The DNA for the CDR3 is TGCGCCAGCAGCTCTCTAGCGGGGGTGGCAGATACGCAGTATTTT. The full variable domain, its missing parts supplied by reference TRBV5-1 and TRBJ2-3, is KAGVTQTPRYLIKTRGQQVTLSCSPISGHRSVSWYQQTPGQGLQFLFEYFSETQRNKGNFPGRFSGRQFSNSRSEMNVSTLELGDSALYLCASSSLAGVADTQYFGPGTRLTVL.

The chain recombines TRBV6-6 with TRBJ1-1; maybe TRBD1 (5 bases). The V end lost 5 bases, the J end lost 11 bases, and 15 bases lay between the germline ends. CDR1 is MNHNY and CDR2 is SVGAGI in the germline V gene (reference sequence). This CDR3 region has 12 residues. The CDR3 loop reads CASSPRGVMAFF. The DNA for the CDR3 is TGTGCCAGCAGTCCACGGGGGGTGATGGCTTTCTTT.

The V and J genes are TRBV15 and TRBJ1-1; 9 nucleotides agree with TRBD1. The CDR3 spans 13 residues. Germline V gene data show CDR1 as LNHNV and CDR2 as YYDKDF (reference sequence). The CDR3 bases are TGTGCAGTATGGGACAGGGAAACGCAAGGGGCTTTCTTT. Protein product: CAVWDRETQGAFF.

This chain joins TRBV4-3 and TRBJ2-5, with D perhaps TRBD2 (5 bases). Trimming shortened V by 4 bases and J by 1 base, and 16 bases separated the two germline ends. This CDR3 has 16 residues. Per germline, CDR1 LGHNA and CDR2 YSLEER. CDR3: CASSRVLGVTQETQYF. The DNA for the CDR3 is TGCGCCAGCAGCCGAGTTCTCGGGGTCACCCAAGAGACCCAGTACTTC.

The CDR3 sequence is CASSLGGGAEEKLFF. The CDR3 region has the DNA TGTGCCAGCAGTTTGGGTGGGGGCGCCGAGGAAAAACTGTTTTTT. The chain employs TRBV28 and TRBJ1-4; maybe TRBD1 (6 bases). The V and J ends lost 3 bases and 8 bases respectively, with 16 bases between them. Per the germline V gene, CDR1 is MDHEN and CDR2 is SYDVKM. The length of the CDR3 is 15 residues.

The rearrangement uses TRBV6-6 and TRBJ1-1; D perhaps matches TRBD1 (5 bases). The CDR3 length is 13 residues. Germline CDR1 and CDR2: MNHNY and SVGAGI (reference sequence). V was cut by 6 bases and J by 5 bases, with 13 bases left in between. CDR3 DNA sequence: TGTGCCAGCAGCTGGGGCTGGGGAACTGAAGCTTTCTTT. It specifies CASSWGWGTEAFF.

This chain joins TRBV2 and TRBJ1-5; D call uncertain. Germline CDR1 and CDR2: SNHLY and FYNNEI. The CDR3 loop spans 15 amino acids. V lost 5 bases and J lost 5, with 16 bases in between. The CDR3 DNA reads TGTGCCAGCAGTACCTCGGCCACCGGGTATCAGCCCCAGCATTTT. Translation gives CASSTSATGYQPQHF.

This clone has just a few counts. The rearrangement links TRBV4-1 to TRBJ1-6; D remains ambiguous. V lost 0 bases and J lost 7, with 16 bases in between. Germline assignment: CDR1 MGHRA and CDR2 YSYEKL. CDR3 length equals 17 residues. This chain's CDR3 is CASSQDGDRAWNSPLHF. CDR3 sequence (DNA): TGCGCCAGCAGCCAAGACGGTGATAGAGCGTGGAATTCACCCCTCCACTTT.

The genes are TRBV2 and TRBJ2-7, with 7 bases aligning to TRBD2. The junction had 16 bases not matched to a gene; V was cut back by 8 bases and J by 3 bases. Per the germline V gene, CDR1 is SNHLY and CDR2 is FYNNEI. The CDR3 runs to 16 residues. The DNA for the CDR3 is TGTGCCAGCCGACCGGGGGGTAGCGGAGGCCTCTACGAGCAGTACTTC. Protein: CASRPGGSGGLYEQYF.

The chain employs TRBV19 and TRBJ2-3, with a possible D match to TRBD2 (6 bases). The CDR3 is 13 amino acids. V was cut by 5 bases and J by 5 bases, with 11 bases left in between. CDR1 and CDR2 from the germline V gene are LNHDA and SQIVND (reference sequence). The CDR3, as DNA: TGTGCCAGTAGTCGGGAGTGGATAGATACGCAGTATTTT. This translates into CASSREWIDTQYF.

The chain joins TRBV7-3 to TRBJ1-4, with a possible D match to TRBD1 (6 bases). V dropped 5 bases and J dropped 5 bases, with 15 bases sitting between them. This CDR3 is built from 15 residues. In germline, CDR1 is SGHTA, CDR2 FQGTGA. The CDR3 loop reads CASSRLGQPNEKLFF. CDR3 sequence (DNA): TGTGCCAGCAGCCGCCTAGGACAGCCGAATGAAAAACTGTTTTTT. Supplemented by reference TRBV7-3 and TRBJ1-4, the full variable domain reads GAGVSQTPSNKVTEKGKYVELRCDPISGHTALYWYRQSLGQGPEFLIYFQGTGAADDSGLPNDRFFAVRPEGSVSTLKIQRTERGDSAVYLCASSRLGQPNEKLFFGSGTQLSVL.

The V and J genes are TRBV7-6 and TRBJ2-3; TRBD2 matches at 7 bases. The CDR3 spans 15 residues. The germline gives CDR1 SGHVS, CDR2 FNYEAQ. V shed 3 bases and J 5 bases; nucleotides not matched to a gene: 8. The CDR3: CASSFGGTELDTQYF. The DNA of the CDR3 is TGTGCCAGCAGCTTCGGGGGGACTGAATTAGATACGCAGTATTTT.

The chain employs TRBV18 and TRBJ2-7; perhaps TRBD1 as D (6 bases). Germline V gene lookup returns CDR1 KGHSH and CDR2 LQKENI. The V end was cut by 6 bases, the J end by 5 bases, with 14 bases between. This CDR3 spans 13 amino acids. The CDR3 region is CASSARGQNEQYF. CDR3 in DNA: TGTGCCAGCTCGGCTCGGGGACAAAACGAGCAGTACTTC.

The rearrangement joins TRBV24-1 to TRBJ1-1; TRBD1 aligns across 7 bases. Trimming cost V 3 bases and J 2 bases; bases outside gene matches: 2. The CDR3 runs 14 residues. Germline CDR1 KGHDR, CDR2 SFDVKD. CDR3 in DNA: TGTGCCACCAGTGATAACAGGGGAAACACTGAAGCTTTCTTT. It encodes CATSDNRGNTEAFF.